The source of this T cell receptor beta chain is a study of T cells in Graves' hyperthyroidism and ophthalmopathy. TCR beta CDR3 regions were amplified from RNA transcripts. The study used the HTBI primer set for a first-round RT-PCR of the TCR CDR3. TCRdb re-called the multiplex PCR reads through MiXCR, storing one row per CDR3 protein. Of under 350,000 distinct CDR3 sequences in the sample, 17% were seen once. Those patients with uncontrolled infection, other autoimmune disease, pregnancy or lactation were excluded. V shed 4 bases, J shed 6 bases, and the junction held 4 bases outside the gene matches. The CDR3 has 15 residues. Germline lookup yields CDR1 KGHDR and CDR2 SFDVKD. In its sample, this clonotype was seen many times.

This clonotype was obtained from a woman aged 55-69 years with Graves' ophthalmopathy. The rearrangement links TRBV24-1 to TRBJ2-1, with 11 bases that match TRBD1. Sequencing used blood. The CDR3 nucleotides read TGTGCCACCAGTGACCCCGGGACAGGGGGCAATGAGCAGTTCTTC. Protein: CATSDPGTGGNEQFF.